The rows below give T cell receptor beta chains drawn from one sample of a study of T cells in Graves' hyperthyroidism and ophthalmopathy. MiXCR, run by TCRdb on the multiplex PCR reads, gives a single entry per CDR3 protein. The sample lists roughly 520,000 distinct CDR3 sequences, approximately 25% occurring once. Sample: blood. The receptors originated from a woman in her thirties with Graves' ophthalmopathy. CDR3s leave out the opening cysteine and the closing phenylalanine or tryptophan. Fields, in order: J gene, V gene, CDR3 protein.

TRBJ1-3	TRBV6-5	ASSYSAGDFSGNTIY
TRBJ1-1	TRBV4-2	ASSQADRIEAF
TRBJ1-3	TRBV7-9	ASSPPGNSGNTIY
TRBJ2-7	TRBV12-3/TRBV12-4	ASSSAGTDYEQY
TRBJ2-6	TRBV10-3	AISETSRSSGANVLT
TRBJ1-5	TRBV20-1	SARDRGGYQPQH
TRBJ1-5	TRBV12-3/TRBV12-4	ASSGGQPASQPQH
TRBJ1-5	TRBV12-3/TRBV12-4	ASSPGGAQH
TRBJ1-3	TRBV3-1	ASSQSAESSGNTIY
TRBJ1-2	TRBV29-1	SVIGRGATFYGYT
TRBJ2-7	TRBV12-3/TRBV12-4	ASSFGGYEQY
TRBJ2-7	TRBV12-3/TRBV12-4	ASSLSTGNRYEQY
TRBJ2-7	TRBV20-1	SAAGTTWEEQY
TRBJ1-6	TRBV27	ASSGTGYYNSPLH
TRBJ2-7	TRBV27	ASSLAGRISYEQY
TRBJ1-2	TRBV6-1	ASNRGEVDGYT
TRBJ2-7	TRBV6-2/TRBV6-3	ASRIERGATYEQY
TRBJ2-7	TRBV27	ASSHGDRLYEQY
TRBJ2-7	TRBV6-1	ASSEHSDRGTYEQY
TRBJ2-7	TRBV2	ASSDKGGAVYEQY
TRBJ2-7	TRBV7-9	ASSSSGDRVYEQY
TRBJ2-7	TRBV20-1	SARETFVEQY
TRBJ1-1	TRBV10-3	AISETGGSTEAF
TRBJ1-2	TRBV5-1	ASSWETANYGYT
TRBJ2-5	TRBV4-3	ASSQNPQTYQETQY
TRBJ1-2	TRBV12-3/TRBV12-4	ASSFHRGAYGYT
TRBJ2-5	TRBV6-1	ASRIMGGRQETQY
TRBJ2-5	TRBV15	ATSGMGTGETQY
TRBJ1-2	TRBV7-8	ASSLGTGVEVGYT
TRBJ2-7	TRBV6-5	ASSLHGQGPYEQY
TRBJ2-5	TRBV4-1	ASSQARGSQETQY